The 13 T cell receptor beta chains below come from one sample, sequenced in a study of spatial heterogeneity in lung cancer (dated by TCRdb to the late 2010s). The library was built by means of 5' RACE. These reads were obtained on a NextSeq 500. TCRdb cleaned the public reads at Q25 with fastp, built clones with MiXCR and kept in-frame beta chains. Each entry is one CDR3 protein sequence, shown with its most common DNA and genes. The sample table records approximately 92,000 distinct CDR3 sequences; roughly 12% of these occur just once. Of the sample, about 38% falls within the top ten clones. The time point label corresponds to: sample taken at primary tumor resection. Sequencing was performed on PBMCs, taken at surgery. All receptors come from a male donor with early-stage non-small cell lung cancer.

The table lists this clonotype with a few counts. The chain has TRBV7-9 and TRBJ1-2; D is undetermined. Trimming shortened V by 8 bases and J by 1 base, and 14 bases separated the two germline ends. This CDR3 comprises 14 residues. Germline CDR1 reads SEHNR; CDR2 reads FQNEAQ (reference sequence). DNA for the CDR3: TGTGCCAGCGAACCCAGGAACATTAACTATGGCTACACCTTC. Encoded protein: CASEPRNINYGYTF.

There are many counts of this clonotype. This chain joins TRBV7-9 and TRBJ2-7, with D unresolved. CDR1 and CDR2 from the germline V gene are SEHNR and FQNEAQ (reference sequence). V lost 10 bases and J 4 bases, leaving 11 bases between the germline ends. This CDR3 is 11 amino acids long. DNA of the CDR3: TGTGCCATCGAAGACTGGTACGAGCAGTACTTC. Amino acid sequence: CAIEDWYEQYF.

There are a few counts of this clonotype. The V gene is TRBV29-1, the J gene TRBJ2-5, with unresolved D. The CDR3 contains 13 residues. Deletions cut 4 bases from V and 4 bases from J, with 13 bases between. Germline CDR1 and CDR2: SQVTM and ANQGSEA. The CDR3 DNA follows: TGCAGCGTTGCAGGCAGACCGACAGAGACCCAGTACTTC. It codes for CSVAGRPTETQYF.

This clonotype was picked up a small number of times. The V gene is TRBV27, the J gene TRBJ2-1; no clear D gene. V lost 5 bases, J lost 2 bases, and 16 bases lay in between. The germline CDR1 and CDR2 sequences are MNHEY and SMNVEV (reference sequence). The CDR3 sequence is 16 residues long. In DNA form, the CDR3 reads TGTGCCAGCAGTCCCGCCTGGAAAGTCCCCTACAATGAGCAGTTCTTC. Translated, it gives CASSPAWKVPYNEQFF.

This clonotype showed up many times. The chain recombines TRBV27 with TRBJ1-3, with unresolved D. The CDR3 totals 17 residues. Per germline, CDR1 MNHEY and CDR2 SMNVEV (reference sequence). Trimming left V 2 bases short and J 0 bases short, with 14 bases between. The CDR3 DNA is TGTGCCAGCAGTTTAACTGGGCAGGACCCCTCTGGAAACACCATATATTTT. Protein product: CASSLTGQDPSGNTIYF.

This clonotype was seen many times. The V call is TRBV29-1, the J call TRBJ2-7, with TRBD1 matching 7 bases. Germline lookup yields CDR1 SQVTM and CDR2 ANQGSEA. CDR3 length: 12 amino acids. Germline trimming cut 6 bases from V and 7 bases from J; bases unmatched to any gene: 9. CDR3 sequence: CSVHTGVREQYF. CDR3 in DNA: TGCAGCGTGCACACAGGGGTACGGGAGCAGTACTTC.

The sample holds a few counts of this clonotype. V usage is TRBV7-2 and J usage is TRBJ2-3; tentative D call: TRBD1 (6 bases). Per the germline V gene, CDR1 is SGHTA and CDR2 is FQGNSA. The V end lost 5 bases, the J end lost 0 bases, and 15 bases lay between the germline ends. The CDR3 has 16 amino acids. CDR3 residues: CASSVGNRASTDTQYF. The CDR3 DNA reads TGTGCCAGCAGCGTAGGAAACAGGGCTAGCACAGATACGCAGTATTTT.

The table lists this clonotype with a few counts. V is TRBV3-2 and J is TRBJ1-2; the table calls TRBD1, which could not be checked here. TRBV3-2 is noted as a pseudogene. This CDR3 has 20 residues. CDR3 nucleotides: TGTGCCAGCAGCCAAGGGGCTATAACAGGGACACCAATACGACCTTATGGCTACACCTTC. Its protein is CASSQGAITGTPIRPYGYTF.

The chain is built from TRBV5-6 and TRBJ2-1; 11 bases match TRBD2. Germline V gives CDR1 SGHDT, CDR2 YYEEEE. V lost 7 bases to trimming and J lost 6 bases; unmatched junction nucleotides: 6. The CDR3 extends over 14 amino acids. CDR3: CASSDGTSGNEQFF. CDR3 sequence (DNA): TGTGCCAGCTCCGATGGGACTAGCGGCAATGAGCAGTTCTTC.

This chain links TRBV20-1 with TRBJ1-3; no reliable D call. Germline V CDR1 and CDR2: DFQATT, SNEGSKA (reference sequence). The germline V and J ends were trimmed by 6 bases and 5 bases, with 14 bases remaining between them. The CDR3 sequence is 13 residues long. CDR3 residues: CSASATDRNTIYF. CDR3 nucleotides: TGCAGTGCCAGTGCCACCGATCGAAACACCATATATTTT.

This clonotype was seen at least ten times. CDR3 amino acids: CASSLQGVETQYF. DNA of the CDR3: TGTGCCAGCAGCTTGCAGGGGGTTGAGACCCAGTACTTC. The genes are TRBV7-2 and TRBJ2-5; TRBD1 matches at 7 bases. The CDR3 runs 13 residues. The germline V gene has CDR1 SGHTA and CDR2 FQGNSA. J was trimmed by 5 bases and V by 3 bases; bases with no gene match: 3.

This clonotype was seen only once. The V gene is TRBV12-3 or TRBV12-4, the J gene TRBJ1-6, with 10 bases fitting TRBD1. This CDR3 is 13 amino acids long. Trimming at V came to 5 bases and at J to 14 bases, leaving 6 bases not matched to a gene. DNA of the CDR3: TGTGCCAGCAGTATGGGGACAGGGGCAACCCTCCACTTT. Amino acids: CASSMGTGATLHF.

A few counts support this clonotype. The chain has TRBV30 and TRBJ1-2; unclear D gene. Germline values: CDR1 GTSNPN, CDR2 SVGIG (reference sequence). V gave up 5 bases and J gave up 8 bases, with 12 bases separating them. The CDR3 is made up of 11 amino acids. The CDR3 coding sequence is TGTGCCTGGGGGAATGCCGGGGGCTACACCTTC. Translating gives CAWGNAGGYTF.